This T cell receptor (beta chain) originates from a study of CD8+CD57+ T cells in acquired aplastic anemia. In the study overall: The sorted CD4+ and CD8+ cells yielded an average approximately 3.2 ug of DNA. Points from the study as a whole: Shared by patients and controls, 25 to 30 CD8+ CDR3s were abundant in patients. Statistical testing detected no significant gap in CD8+ Simpson's diversity between patients and controls.

TCR beta VDJ and CDR3 were profiled, and genomic DNA was the template. TCRdb reanalysed the reads using MiXCR and keeps one entry per CDR3 protein. This table has 150,000 to 200,000 distinct CDR3 sequences, 64% appearing once. Remarks on this clonotype: What it binds is unknown.

The sequenced sample was sorted CD4+, CD8+, or CD8+CD57+ T cells (not recorded which) from PBMCs. The TCR comes from a human donor with severe aplastic anemia or a healthy control (not recorded which).

CDR3 region: CSAERGHEQYF. The CDR3 DNA sequence: TGCAGTGCTGAGCGGGGCCACGAGCAGTACTTC. This chain links TRBV20-1 with TRBJ2-7; 7 nucleotides align to TRBD2. Germline CDR1 reads DFQATT; CDR2 reads SNEGSKA (reference sequence). The CDR3 consists of 11 residues. With V trimmed by 5 bases and J by 5 bases, 3 bases remained unmatched.